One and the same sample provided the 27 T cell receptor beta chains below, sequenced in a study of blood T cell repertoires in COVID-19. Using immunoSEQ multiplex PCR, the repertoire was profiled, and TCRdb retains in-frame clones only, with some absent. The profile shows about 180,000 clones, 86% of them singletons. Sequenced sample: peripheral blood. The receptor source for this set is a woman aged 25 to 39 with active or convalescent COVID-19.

CDR3 sequence reads: CAWRLSGNTIYF. The CDR3 bases are TGTGCCTGGAGGTTATCTGGAAACACCATATATTTT. The chain uses TRBV30 and TRBJ1-3; no clear D gene. V lost 3 bases to trimming and J lost 1 base, with 4 bases between them. This CDR3 region has 12 residues. The germline V gene encodes CDR1 GTSNPN and CDR2 SVGIG (reference sequence).

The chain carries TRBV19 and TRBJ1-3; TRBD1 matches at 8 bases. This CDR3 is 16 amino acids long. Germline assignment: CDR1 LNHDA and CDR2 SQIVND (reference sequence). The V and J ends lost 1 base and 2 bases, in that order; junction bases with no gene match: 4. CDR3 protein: CASSIGAGGTGNTIYF. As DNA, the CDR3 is TGTGCCAGTAGTATAGGGGCAGGGGGCACTGGAAACACCATATATTTT.

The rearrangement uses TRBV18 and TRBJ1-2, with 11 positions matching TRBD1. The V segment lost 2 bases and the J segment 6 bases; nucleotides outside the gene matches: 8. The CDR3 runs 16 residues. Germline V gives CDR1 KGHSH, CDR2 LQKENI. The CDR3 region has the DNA TGTGCCAGCTCACCAGGCGGGGGACAGGGGGTCCATGGCTACACCTTC. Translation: CASSPGGGQGVHGYTF.

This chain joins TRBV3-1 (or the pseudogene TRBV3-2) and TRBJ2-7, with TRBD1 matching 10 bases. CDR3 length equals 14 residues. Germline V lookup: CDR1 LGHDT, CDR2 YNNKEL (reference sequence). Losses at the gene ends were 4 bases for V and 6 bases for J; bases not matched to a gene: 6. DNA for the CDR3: TGTGCCAGCAGCCCCCCCGGGACAGGGGTCGAGCAGTACTTC. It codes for CASSPPGTGVEQYF.

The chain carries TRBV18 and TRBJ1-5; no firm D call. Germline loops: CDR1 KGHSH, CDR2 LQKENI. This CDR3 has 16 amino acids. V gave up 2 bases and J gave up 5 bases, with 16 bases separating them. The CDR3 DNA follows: TGTGCCAGCTCACCAACCACTCAAGGGAGAGATCAGCCCCAGCATTTT. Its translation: CASSPTTQGRDQPQHF.

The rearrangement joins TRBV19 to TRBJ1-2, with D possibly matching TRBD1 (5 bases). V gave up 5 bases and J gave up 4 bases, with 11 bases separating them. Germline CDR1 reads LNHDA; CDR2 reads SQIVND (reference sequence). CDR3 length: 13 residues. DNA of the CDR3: TGTGCCAGTAGTGACGACAGTTTCTATGGCTACACCTTC. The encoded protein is CASSDDSFYGYTF.

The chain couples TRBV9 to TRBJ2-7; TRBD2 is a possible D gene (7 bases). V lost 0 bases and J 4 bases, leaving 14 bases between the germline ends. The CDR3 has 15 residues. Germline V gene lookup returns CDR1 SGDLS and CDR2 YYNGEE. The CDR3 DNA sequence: TGTGCCAGCAGCGTAGTTGCGGGGGCGGGTTACGAGCAGTACTTC. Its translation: CASSVVAGAGYEQYF.

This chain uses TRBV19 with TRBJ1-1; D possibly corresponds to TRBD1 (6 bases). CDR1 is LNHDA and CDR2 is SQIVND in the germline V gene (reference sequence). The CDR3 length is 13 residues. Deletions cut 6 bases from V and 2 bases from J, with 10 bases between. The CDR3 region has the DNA TGTGCCAGTAGCCCGACAGGTAACACTGAAGCTTTCTTT. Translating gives CASSPTGNTEAFF.

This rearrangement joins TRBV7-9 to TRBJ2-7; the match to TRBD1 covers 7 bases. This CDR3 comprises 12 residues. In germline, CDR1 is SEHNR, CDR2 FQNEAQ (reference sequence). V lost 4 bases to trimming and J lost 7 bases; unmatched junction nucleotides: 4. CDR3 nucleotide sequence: TGTGCCAGCAGCTGGGGACAGATGGAGCAGTACTTC. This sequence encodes CASSWGQMEQYF.

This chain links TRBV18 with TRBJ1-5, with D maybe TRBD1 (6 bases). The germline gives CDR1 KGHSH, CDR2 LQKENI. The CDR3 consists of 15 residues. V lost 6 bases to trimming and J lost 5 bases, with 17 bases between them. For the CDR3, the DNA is TGTGCCAGCTCTCGGGGAGGGAAGGGGGATCAGCCCCAGCATTTT. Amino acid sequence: CASSRGGKGDQPQHF.

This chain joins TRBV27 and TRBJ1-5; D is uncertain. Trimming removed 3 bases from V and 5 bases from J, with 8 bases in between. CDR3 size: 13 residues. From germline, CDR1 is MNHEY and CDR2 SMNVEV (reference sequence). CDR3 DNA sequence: TGTGCCAGCAGTTTTAGAGCCGATCAGCCCCAGCATTTT. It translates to CASSFRADQPQHF.

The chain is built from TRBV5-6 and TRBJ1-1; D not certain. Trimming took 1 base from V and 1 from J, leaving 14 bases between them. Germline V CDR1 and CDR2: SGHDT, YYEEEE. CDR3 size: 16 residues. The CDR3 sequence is CASSLLGGSGNTEAFF. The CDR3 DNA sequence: TGTGCCAGCAGCTTGCTCGGAGGATCGGGGAACACTGAAGCTTTCTTT.

CDR3 sequence (DNA): TGTGCCAGCAGCACAACCGGGACAGAGCATGGCTACACCTTC. Protein sequence: CASSTTGTEHGYTF. The chain links TRBV7-9 to TRBJ1-2; 7 bases are shared with TRBD1. The length of the CDR3 is 14 residues. V lost 5 bases to trimming and J lost 6 bases; unmatched junction nucleotides: 9. Germline-derived CDR1 and CDR2 are SEHNR and FQNEAQ (reference sequence).

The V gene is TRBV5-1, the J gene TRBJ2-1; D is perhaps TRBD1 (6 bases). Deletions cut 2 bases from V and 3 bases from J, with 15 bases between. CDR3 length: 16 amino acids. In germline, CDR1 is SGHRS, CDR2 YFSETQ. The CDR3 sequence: CASSFPGTGSYNEQFF. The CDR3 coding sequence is TGCGCCAGCAGCTTTCCGGGCACAGGGAGCTACAATGAGCAGTTCTTC.

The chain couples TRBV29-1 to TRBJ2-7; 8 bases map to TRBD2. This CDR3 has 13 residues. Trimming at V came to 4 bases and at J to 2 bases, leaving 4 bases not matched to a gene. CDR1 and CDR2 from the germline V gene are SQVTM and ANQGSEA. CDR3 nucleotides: TGCAGCGTTGTGGCGGGAGGACCCTACGAGCAGTACTTC. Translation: CSVVAGGPYEQYF.

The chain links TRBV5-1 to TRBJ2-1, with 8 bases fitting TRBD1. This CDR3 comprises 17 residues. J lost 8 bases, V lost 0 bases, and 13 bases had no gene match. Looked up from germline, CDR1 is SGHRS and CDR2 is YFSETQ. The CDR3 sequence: CASSLDVDRGITDEQFF. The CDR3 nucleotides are TGCGCCAGCAGCTTGGACGTTGACAGGGGAATTACGGATGAGCAGTTCTTC.

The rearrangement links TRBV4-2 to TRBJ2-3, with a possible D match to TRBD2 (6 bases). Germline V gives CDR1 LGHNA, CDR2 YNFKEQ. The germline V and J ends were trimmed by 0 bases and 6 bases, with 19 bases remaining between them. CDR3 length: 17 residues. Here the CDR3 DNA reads TGTGCCAGCAGCCAAGAATGGCGCGGGATAGCGGCGGATACGCAGTATTTT. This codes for CASSQEWRGIAADTQYF.

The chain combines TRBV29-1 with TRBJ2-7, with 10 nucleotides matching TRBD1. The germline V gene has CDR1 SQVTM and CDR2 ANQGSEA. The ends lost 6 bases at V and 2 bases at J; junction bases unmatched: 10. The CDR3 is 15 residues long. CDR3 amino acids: CSVLPGQGTTYEQYF. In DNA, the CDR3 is TGCAGCGTCTTACCGGGACAGGGGACTACCTACGAGCAGTACTTC.

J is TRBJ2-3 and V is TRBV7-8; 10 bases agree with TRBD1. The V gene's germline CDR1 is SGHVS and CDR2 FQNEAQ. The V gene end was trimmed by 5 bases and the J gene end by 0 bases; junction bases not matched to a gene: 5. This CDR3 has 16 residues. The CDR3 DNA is TGTGCCAGCAGCATGGGACAGGGGCTCAGCACAGATACGCAGTATTTT. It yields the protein CASSMGQGLSTDTQYF.

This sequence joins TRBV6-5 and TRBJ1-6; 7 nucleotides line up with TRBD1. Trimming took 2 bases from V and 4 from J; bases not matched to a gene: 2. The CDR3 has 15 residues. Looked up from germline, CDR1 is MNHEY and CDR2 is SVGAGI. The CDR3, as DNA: TGTGCCAGCAGTTACACGGGACAGTATAATTCACCCCTCCACTTT. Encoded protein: CASSYTGQYNSPLHF.

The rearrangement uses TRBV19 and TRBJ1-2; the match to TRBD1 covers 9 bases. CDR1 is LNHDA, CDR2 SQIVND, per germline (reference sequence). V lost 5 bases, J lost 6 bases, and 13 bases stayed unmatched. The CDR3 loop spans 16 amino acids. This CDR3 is CASSSPGTGNIDGYTF. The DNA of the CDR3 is TGTGCCAGTAGTTCCCCCGGGACAGGGAATATCGATGGCTACACCTTC.

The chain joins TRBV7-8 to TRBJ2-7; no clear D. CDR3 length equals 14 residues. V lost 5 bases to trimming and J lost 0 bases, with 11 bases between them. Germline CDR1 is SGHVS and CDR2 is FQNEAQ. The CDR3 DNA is TGTGCCAGCAGCCATTACAGTAGCTCCTACGAGCAGTACTTC. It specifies CASSHYSSSYEQYF.

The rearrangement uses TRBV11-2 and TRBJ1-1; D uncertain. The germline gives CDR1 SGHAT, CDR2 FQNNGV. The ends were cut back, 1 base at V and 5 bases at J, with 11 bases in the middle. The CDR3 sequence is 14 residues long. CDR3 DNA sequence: TGTGCCAGCAGCTTAGCCGAGGCGGGAACTGAAGCTTTCTTT. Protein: CASSLAEAGTEAFF.

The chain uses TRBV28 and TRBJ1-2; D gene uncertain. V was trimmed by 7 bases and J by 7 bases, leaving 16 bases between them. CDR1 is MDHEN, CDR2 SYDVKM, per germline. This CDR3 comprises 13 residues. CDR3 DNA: TGTGCCAGCAAGGTTACGGGTTTGGGTGGCTACACCTTC. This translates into CASKVTGLGGYTF.

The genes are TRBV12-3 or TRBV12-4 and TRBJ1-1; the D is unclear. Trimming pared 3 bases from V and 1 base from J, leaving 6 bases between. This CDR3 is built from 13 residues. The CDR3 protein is CASSLGTNTEAFF. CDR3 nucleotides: TGTGCCAGCAGTTTGGGCACGAACACTGAAGCTTTCTTT.

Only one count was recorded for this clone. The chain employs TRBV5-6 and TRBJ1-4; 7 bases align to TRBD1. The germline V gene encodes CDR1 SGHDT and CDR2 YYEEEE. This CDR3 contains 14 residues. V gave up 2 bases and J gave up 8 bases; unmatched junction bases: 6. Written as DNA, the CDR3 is TGTGCCAGCAGCTTAGGGGGCGAAGGAGAAAAACTGTTTTTT. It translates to CASSLGGEGEKLFF. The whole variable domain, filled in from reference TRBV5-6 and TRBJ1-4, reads DAGVTQSPTHLIKTRGQQVTLRCSPKSGHDTVSWYQQALGQGPQFIFQYYEEEERQRGNFPDRFSGHQFPNYSSELNVNALLLGDSALYLCASSLGGEGEKLFFGSGTQLSVL.

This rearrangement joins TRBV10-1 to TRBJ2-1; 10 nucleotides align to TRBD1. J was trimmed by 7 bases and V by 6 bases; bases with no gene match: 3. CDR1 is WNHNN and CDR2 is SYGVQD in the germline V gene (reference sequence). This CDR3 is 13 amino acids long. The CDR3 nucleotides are TGCGCCAGCAGGGACAGGGGGTCGAATGAGCAGTTCTTC. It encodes CASRDRGSNEQFF.